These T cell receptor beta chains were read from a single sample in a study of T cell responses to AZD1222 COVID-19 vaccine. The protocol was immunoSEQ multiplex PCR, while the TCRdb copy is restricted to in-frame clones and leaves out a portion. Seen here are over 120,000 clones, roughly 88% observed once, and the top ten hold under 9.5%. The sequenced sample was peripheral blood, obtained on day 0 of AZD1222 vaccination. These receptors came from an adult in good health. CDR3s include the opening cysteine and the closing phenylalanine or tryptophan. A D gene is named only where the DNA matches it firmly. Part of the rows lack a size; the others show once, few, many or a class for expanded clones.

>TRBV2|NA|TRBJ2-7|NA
TGTGCCAGCAGTGATCGGGACGCGAACTACGAGCAGTACTTC
CASSDRDANYEQYF
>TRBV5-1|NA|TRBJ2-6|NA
TGCGCCAGCAGCTTGTGGGGGGAGAACTCTGGGGCCAACGTCCTGACTTTC
CASSLWGENSGANVLTF
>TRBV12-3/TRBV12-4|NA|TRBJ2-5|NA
TGTGCCAGCAGTTTAGGGGTAGAGACCCAGTACTTC
CASSLGVETQYF
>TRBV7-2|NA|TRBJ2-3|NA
TGTGCCAGCAGCCCCTACGCGGATAGCTTTGGGGGGTATTTT
CASSPYADSFGGYF
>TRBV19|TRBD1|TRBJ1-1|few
TGTGCCAGTACCCCGGGACAGGGGGCTTGGCTGAGCACTGAAGCTTTCTTT
CASTPGQGAWLSTEAFF
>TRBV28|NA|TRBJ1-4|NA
TGTGCCAGCAGTAGGACGGTTACTAATGAAAAACTGTTTTTT
CASSRTVTNEKLFF
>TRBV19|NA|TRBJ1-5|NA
TGTGCCAGTAGTCCGACCAGGGGCCCTGGTCAGCCCCAGCATTTT
CASSPTRGPGQPQHF
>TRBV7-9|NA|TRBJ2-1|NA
TGTGCCAGCAGCTATGGACATCGGTACAATGAGCAGTTCTTC
CASSYGHRYNEQFF
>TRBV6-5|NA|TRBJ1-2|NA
TGTGCCAGCAGTTACTCGAATGGGGGCTACACCTTC
CASSYSNGGYTF
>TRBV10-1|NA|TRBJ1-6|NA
TGCGCCAGCAGTGTTCGCACCGGATCACCCCTCCACTTT
CASSVRTGSPLHF
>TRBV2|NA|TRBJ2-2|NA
TGTGTCTCTTCGGGAGCAATTAGTAGCGGGGAGCTGTTTTTT
CVSSGAISSGELFF
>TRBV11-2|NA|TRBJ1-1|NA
TGTGCCAGCAGCTTAAACGGTGAAGCTTTCTTT
CASSLNGEAFF
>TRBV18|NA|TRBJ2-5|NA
TGTGCCAGCTCACCTATAGGACAGCAAGAGACCCAGTACTTC
CASSPIGQQETQYF
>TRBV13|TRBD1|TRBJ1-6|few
TGTGCCAGCAGCTTATTTGGGACAGTCAATTCACCCCTCCACTTT
CASSLFGTVNSPLHF
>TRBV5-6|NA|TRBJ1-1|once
TGTGCCAGCAGCCGCCTTCAAGTCATGAACACTGAAGCTTTCTTT
CASSRLQVMNTEAFF
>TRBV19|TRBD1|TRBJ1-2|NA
TGTGCCAGTTCTCCAGGGGGAGCTAACTATGGCTACACCTTC
CASSPGGANYGYTF
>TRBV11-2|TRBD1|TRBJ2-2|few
TGTGCCAGCTTTCTATTCGGGGACAGCAACACCGGGGAGCTGTTTTTT
CASFLFGDSNTGELFF
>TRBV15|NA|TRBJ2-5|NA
TGTGCCACCAGCAGAGGGTTGGCGGGCACCGGAGAGACCCAGTACTTC
CATSRGLAGTGETQYF
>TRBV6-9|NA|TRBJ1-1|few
TGTGCCAGCAGTTATTCGGTGGGCAACGGGAACACTGAAGCTTTCTTT
CASSYSVGNGNTEAFF
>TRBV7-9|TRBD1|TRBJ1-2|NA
TGTGCCAGCAGCGCCCGGGACAGGGCGTATGGCTACACCTTC
CASSARDRAYGYTF
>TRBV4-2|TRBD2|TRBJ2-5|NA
TGTGCCAGCAGCCAGGTCGGAGGCGGGGGGACCAGGCCCGAGACCCAGTACTTC
CASSQVGGGGTRPETQYF
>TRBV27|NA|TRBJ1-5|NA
TGTGCCAGCAGTCTCCGGGACGGACTATATCAGCCCCAGCATTTT
CASSLRDGLYQPQHF
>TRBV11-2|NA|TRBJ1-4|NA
TGTGCCAGCAGCTTAGATCTGGGCGGATCTAATGAAAAACTGTTTTTT
CASSLDLGGSNEKLFF
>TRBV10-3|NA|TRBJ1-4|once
TGTGCCATCAGTGAGAGAGCAACTAATGAAAAACTGTTTTTT
CAISERATNEKLFF
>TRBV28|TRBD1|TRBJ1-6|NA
TGTGCCAGCAGCCGTAGACAGGGGGCATATAATTCACCCCTCCACTTT
CASSRRQGAYNSPLHF
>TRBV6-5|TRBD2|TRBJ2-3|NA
TGTGCCAGCAGGGGCGGGAGGGGGGTGAATACGCAGTATTTT
CASRGGRGVNTQYF
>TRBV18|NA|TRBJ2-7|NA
TGTGCCAGCTCACCCGGGACGAGGACGACCTACGAGCAGTACTTC
CASSPGTRTTYEQYF
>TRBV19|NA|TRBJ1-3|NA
TGTGCCAGTAGTCGACAGCATTCCTCTGGAAACACCATATATTTT
CASSRQHSSGNTIYF
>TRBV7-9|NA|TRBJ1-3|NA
TGTGCCAGCAGCTTAATGGGGGACTCTGGAAACACCATATATTTT
CASSLMGDSGNTIYF
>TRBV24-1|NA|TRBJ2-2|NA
TGTGCCACCAGTGATACTAGGGGGGCCGGGGAGCTGTTTTTT
CATSDTRGAGELFF
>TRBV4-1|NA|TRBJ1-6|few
TGCGCCAGCAGCCAAGCGGGGACCCAACTGAGGTTT
CASSQAGTQLRF
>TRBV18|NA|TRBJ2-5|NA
TGTGCCAGCTCACCACGGGGGGGCCTTGGGTCACAAGAGACCCAGTACTTC
CASSPRGGLGSQETQYF
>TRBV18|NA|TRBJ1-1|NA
TGTGCCAGCTCACCGAATCAGGGGATGAACACTGAAGCTTTCTTT
CASSPNQGMNTEAFF
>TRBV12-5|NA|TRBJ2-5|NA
TGTGCTAGTGGTTTAGGGCCTCCCAGGGAAGAGACCCAGTACTTC
CASGLGPPREETQYF
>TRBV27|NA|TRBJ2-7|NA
TGTGCCAGCAGTCCTCAGGGACCAGCCTACGAGCAGTACTTC
CASSPQGPAYEQYF
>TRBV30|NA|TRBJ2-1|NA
TGTGCCTGGGCACGAAGTAGCAATGAGCAGTTCTTC
CAWARSSNEQFF
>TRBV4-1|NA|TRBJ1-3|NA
TGCGCCAGCAGCCAGCCGGGACAAAAGATAAACACCATATATTTT
CASSQPGQKINTIYF
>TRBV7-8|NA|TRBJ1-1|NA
TGTGCCAGCAGCTTTTCTGGGGTACTCCCTGAAGCTTTCTTT
CASSFSGVLPEAFF
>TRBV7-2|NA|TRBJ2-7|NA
TGTGCCAGCAGCCCTAGGCGGGGGCTCGAGCAGTACTTC
CASSPRRGLEQYF
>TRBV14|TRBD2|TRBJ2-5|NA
TGTGCCAGCAGCCAAAGTCTAGCGGGAGTGGGGACCCAGTACTTC
CASSQSLAGVGTQYF
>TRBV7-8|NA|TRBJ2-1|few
TGTGCCAGCAGCTTAGGGGGGGTGAATGAGCAGTTCTTC
CASSLGGVNEQFF
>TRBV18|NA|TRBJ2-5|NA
TGTGCCAGCTCACCACCGGGTGAGGAGACCCAGTACTTC
CASSPPGEETQYF
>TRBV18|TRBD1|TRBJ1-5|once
TGTGCCAGCTCACATGACAGGGACTATCAGCCCCAGCATTTT
CASSHDRDYQPQHF
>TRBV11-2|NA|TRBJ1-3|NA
TGTGCCAGCAGCTTAGATAGGGGAGCCTCTGGAAACACCATATATTTT
CASSLDRGASGNTIYF
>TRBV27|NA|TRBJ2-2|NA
TGTGCCAGCAGTTTAGGTAGAGAAGGGGAGCTGTTTTTT
CASSLGREGELFF
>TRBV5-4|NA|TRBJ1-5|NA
TGTGCCAGCAGCTCCGATACAGGTAGAGATCAGCCCCAGCATTTT
CASSSDTGRDQPQHF
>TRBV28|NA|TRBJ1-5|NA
TGTGCCAGCAGAGACAGGTCCAATCAGCCCCAGCATTTT
CASRDRSNQPQHF
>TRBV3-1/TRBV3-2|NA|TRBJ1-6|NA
TGTGCCAGCAGAGCTACAGGGAATAATTCACCCCTCCACTTT
CASRATGNNSPLHF
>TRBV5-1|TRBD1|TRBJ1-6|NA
TGCGCCAGCAGCCCTGGCCGGACAGGGCAGTATAATTCACCCCTCCACTTT
CASSPGRTGQYNSPLHF
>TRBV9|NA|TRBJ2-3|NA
TGTGCCAGCACCTTCAGAGACTTATCCGTGATAGATACGCAGTATTTT
CASTFRDLSVIDTQYF
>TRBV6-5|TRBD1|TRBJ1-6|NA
TGTGCCAGCAGGCAACAGGGGAGCAATTCACCCCTCCACTTT
CASRQQGSNSPLHF
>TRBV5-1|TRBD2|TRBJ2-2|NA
TGCGCCAGCAGCTGGGGGCTTAGCGGGAGTACCGGGGAGCTGTTTTTT
CASSWGLSGSTGELFF